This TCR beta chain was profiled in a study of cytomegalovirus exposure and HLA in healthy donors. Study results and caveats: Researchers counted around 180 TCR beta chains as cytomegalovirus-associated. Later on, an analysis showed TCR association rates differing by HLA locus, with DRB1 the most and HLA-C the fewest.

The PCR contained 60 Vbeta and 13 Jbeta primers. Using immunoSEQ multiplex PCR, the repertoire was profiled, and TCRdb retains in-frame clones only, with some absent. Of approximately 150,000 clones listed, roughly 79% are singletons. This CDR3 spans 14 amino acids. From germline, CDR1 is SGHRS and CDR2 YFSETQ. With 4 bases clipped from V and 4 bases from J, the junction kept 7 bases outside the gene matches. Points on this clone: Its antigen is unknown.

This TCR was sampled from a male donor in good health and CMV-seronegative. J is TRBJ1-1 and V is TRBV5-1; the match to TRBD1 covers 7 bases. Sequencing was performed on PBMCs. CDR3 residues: CASSESGGSTEAFF. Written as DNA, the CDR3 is TGCGCCAGCAGCGAATCAGGGGGATCCACTGAAGCTTTCTTT.